The sequence of this T cell receptor beta chain was determined in a study of T cell changes during pregnancy in multiple sclerosis. Trimming cost V 3 bases and J 0 bases, with 20 bases left between them. The CDR3 is made up of 18 amino acids. CDR1 MNHEY and CDR2 SMNVEV come from the germline V gene (reference sequence). This table comes from immunoSEQ multiplex PCR, and its TCRdb copy is limited to in-frame clones, with some not included. The repertoire holds about 68,000 clones, with 75% to 95% as singletons. This clone was recorded a few times. The V call is TRBV27, the J call TRBJ1-2; D uncertain. The origin of this receptor is a female donor with multiple sclerosis, enrolled in a pregnancy study. The source material was peripheral blood, sampled in the third trimester of pregnancy. CDR3 sequence: CASSLRGTYIDTNYGYTF. CDR3 in DNA: TGTGCCAGCAGTTTGCGGGGAACCTATATCGATACTAACTATGGCTACACCTTC.